This T cell receptor (beta chain) originates from a study of cytomegalovirus exposure and HLA in healthy donors. Both 60 Vbeta primers and 13 Jbeta primers went into the PCR. Clones were read by immunoSEQ multiplex PCR, and TCRdb kept only the in-frame ones, dropping some. The sample records tens of thousands of clones, roughly four fifths being singletons. The CDR3 is 14 amino acids. Trimming left V 2 bases short and J 2 bases short, with 8 bases between. CDR1 and CDR2 from the germline V gene are SGHKS and YYEKEE (reference sequence). This clonotype was obtained from a young man in good health and CMV-seronegative. The J gene is TRBJ1-5, the V gene TRBV5-5; possibly TRBD1 for D (5 bases). Sequenced: PBMCs. Here the CDR3 reads CASSFKQGNQPQHF. CDR3 sequence (DNA): TGTGCCAGCAGCTTTAAACAGGGCAATCAGCCCCAGCATTTT.